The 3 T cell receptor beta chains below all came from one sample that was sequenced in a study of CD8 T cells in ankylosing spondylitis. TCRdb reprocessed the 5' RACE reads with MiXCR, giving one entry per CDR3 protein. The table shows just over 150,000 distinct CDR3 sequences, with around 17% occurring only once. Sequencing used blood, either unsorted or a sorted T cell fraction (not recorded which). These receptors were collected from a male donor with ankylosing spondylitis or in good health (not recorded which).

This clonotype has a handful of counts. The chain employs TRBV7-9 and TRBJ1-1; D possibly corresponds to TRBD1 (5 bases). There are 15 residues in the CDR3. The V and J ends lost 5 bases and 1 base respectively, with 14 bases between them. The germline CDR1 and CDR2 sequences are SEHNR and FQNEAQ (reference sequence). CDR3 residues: CASSRGGGSNTEAFF. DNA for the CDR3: TGTGCCAGCAGCCGTGGGGGTGGGTCGAACACTGAAGCTTTCTTT.

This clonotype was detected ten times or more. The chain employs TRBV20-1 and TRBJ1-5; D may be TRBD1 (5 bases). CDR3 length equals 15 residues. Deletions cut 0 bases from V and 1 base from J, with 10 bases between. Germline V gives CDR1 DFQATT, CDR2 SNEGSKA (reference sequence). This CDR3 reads CSARDFRVSNQPQHF. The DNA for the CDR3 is TGCAGTGCTAGAGATTTCAGGGTCAGCAATCAGCCCCAGCATTTT.

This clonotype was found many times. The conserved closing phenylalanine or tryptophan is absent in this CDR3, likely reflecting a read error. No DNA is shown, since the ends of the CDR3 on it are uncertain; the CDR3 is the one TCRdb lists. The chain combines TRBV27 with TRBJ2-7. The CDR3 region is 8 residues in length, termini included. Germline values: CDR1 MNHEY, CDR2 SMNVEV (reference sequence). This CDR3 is CASRDGVR.